Below are 4 T cell receptor beta chains sequenced from a single sample in a study of beta chain features in type 1 diabetes. Expressed TCRB transcripts were sequenced because the entire RNA isolate underwent reverse transcription. The assay was immunoSEQ multiplex PCR, and TCRdb's table has in-frame clones only and misses some. This table holds 810,000 or so clones, about a sixth found once. The specimen was naive CD4+ T cells from blood. These receptors all stem from a woman aged 18-35 years in good health.

The chain employs TRBV28 and TRBJ2-7; 13 bases line up with TRBD2. Germline lookup yields CDR1 MDHEN and CDR2 SYDVKM. The CDR3 totals 15 residues. The V and J ends lost 6 bases and 7 bases, in that order; junction bases with no gene match: 9. The CDR3 bases are TGTGCCAGCAGCCCGGGACTAGCGGGAACTGGTGAGCAGTACTTC. Translated: CASSPGLAGTGEQYF.

The J gene is TRBJ2-3, the V gene TRBV5-4; D is unclear. The CDR3 is 14 residues long. Germline CDR1 and CDR2: SGHNT and YYREEE (reference sequence). V was trimmed by 0 bases and J by 6 bases, leaving 11 bases between them. The CDR3, as DNA: TGTGCCAGCAGCTTGGTTGGGGTGCGGGATACGCAGTATTTT. It yields the protein CASSLVGVRDTQYF.

This clone came up a few times. The rearrangement joins TRBV7-2 to TRBJ2-6, with D tentatively TRBD2 (6 bases). The V end lost 3 bases, the J end lost 1 base, and 13 bases lay between the germline ends. Germline CDR1 is SGHTA and CDR2 is FQGNSA. This CDR3 is built from 17 residues. In nucleotides, the CDR3 is TGTGCCAGCAGCTTCAGGGACTTCAGGTCTGGGGCCAACGTCCTGACTTTC. It specifies CASSFRDFRSGANVLTF.

This clone appeared a few times. The rearrangement links TRBV5-4 to TRBJ2-1; no firm D call. Trimming stripped 3 bases from V and 14 bases from J, with 21 bases between. This CDR3 contains 14 residues. Per the germline V gene, CDR1 is SGHNT and CDR2 is YYREEE (reference sequence). The chain's CDR3 is CASSSEARPEQEFF. CDR3 DNA sequence: TGTGCCAGCAGCTCTGAGGCCCGACCAGAGCAGGAGTTCTTC.